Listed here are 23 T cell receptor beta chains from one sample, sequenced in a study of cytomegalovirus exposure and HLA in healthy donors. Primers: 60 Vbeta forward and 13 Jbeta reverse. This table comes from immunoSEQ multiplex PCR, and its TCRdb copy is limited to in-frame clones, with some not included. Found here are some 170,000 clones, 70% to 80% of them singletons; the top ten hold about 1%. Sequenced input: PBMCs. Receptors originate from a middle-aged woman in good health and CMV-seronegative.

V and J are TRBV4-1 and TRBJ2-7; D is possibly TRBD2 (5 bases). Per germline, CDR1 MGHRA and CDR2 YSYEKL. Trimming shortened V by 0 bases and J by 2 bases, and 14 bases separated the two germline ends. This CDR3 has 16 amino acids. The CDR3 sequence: CASSQDRNGVPYEQYF. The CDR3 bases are TGCGCCAGCAGCCAAGATCGCAACGGGGTCCCCTACGAGCAGTACTTC.

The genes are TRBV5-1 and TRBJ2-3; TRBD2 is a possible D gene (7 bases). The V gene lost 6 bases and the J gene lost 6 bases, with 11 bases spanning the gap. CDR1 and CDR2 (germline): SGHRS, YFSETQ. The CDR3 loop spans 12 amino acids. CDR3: CASTGRGDTQYF. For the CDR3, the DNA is TGCGCCAGCACGGGGAGGGGGGATACGCAGTATTTT.

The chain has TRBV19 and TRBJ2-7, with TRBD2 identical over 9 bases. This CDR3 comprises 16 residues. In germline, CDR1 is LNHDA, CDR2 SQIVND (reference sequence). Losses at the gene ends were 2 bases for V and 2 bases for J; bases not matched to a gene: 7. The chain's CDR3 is CASSIYGTSSPYEQYF. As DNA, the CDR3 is TGTGCCAGTAGTATATACGGGACTAGCAGCCCCTACGAGCAGTACTTC.

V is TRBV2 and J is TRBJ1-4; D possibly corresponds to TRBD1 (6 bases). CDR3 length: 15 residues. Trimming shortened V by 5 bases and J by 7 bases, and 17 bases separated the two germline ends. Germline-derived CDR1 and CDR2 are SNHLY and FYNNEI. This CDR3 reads CASSPTGTGIEKLFF. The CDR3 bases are TGTGCCAGCAGTCCTACGGGAACAGGGATTGAAAAACTGTTTTTT.

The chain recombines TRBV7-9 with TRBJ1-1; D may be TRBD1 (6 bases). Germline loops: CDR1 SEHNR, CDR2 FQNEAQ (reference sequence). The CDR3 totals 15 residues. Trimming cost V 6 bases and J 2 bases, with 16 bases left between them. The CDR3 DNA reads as TGTGCCAGCAGGGGATGGGCCAGGGGAAACACTGAAGCTTTCTTT. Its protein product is CASRGWARGNTEAFF.

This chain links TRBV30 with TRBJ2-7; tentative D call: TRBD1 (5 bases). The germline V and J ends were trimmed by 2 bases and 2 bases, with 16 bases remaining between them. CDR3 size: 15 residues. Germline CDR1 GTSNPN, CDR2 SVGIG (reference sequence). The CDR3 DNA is TGTGCCTGGAGTCCAATATCCACAGGTCCCTACGAGCAGTACTTC. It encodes CAWSPISTGPYEQYF.

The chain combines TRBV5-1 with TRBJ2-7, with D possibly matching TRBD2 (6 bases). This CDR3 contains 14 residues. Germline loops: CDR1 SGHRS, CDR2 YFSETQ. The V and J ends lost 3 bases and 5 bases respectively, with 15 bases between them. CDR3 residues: CASSYEGLSHEQYF. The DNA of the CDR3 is TGCGCCAGCAGCTACGAGGGACTTAGTCACGAGCAGTACTTC. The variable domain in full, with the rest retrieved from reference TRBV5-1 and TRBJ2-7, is KAGVTQTPRYLIKTRGQQVTLSCSPISGHRSVSWYQQTPGQGLQFLFEYFSETQRNKGNFPGRFSGRQFSNSRSEMNVSTLELGDSALYLCASSYEGLSHEQYFGPGTRLTVT.

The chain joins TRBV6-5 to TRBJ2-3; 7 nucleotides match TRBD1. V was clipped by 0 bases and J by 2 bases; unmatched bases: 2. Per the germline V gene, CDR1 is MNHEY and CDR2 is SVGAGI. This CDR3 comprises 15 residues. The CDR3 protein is CASSYSDRSTDTQYF. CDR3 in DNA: TGTGCCAGCAGTTACTCGGACAGGTCCACAGATACGCAGTATTTT.

CDR3 bases: TGCGCCAGCAGCTCTTCTAGCGGTCCCTACGAGCAGTACTTC. Protein product: CASSSSSGPYEQYF. The rearrangement uses TRBV5-1 and TRBJ2-7; 7 nucleotides agree with TRBD2. From germline, CDR1 is SGHRS and CDR2 YFSETQ. The CDR3 is made up of 14 amino acids. With V trimmed by 3 bases and J by 2 bases, 5 bases remained unmatched.

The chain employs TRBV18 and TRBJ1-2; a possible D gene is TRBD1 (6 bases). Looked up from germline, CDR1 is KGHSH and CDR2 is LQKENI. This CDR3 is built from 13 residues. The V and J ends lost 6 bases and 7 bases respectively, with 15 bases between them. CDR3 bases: TGTGCCAGCTCCCAGGGGCGGGGGAGTGGCTACACCTTC. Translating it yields CASSQGRGSGYTF.

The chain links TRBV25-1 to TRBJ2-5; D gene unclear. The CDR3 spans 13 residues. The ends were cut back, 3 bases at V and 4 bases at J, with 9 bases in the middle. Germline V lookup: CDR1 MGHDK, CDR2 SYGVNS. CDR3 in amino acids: CASSDPSLETQYF. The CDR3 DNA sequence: TGTGCCAGCAGTGACCCGTCCTTAGAGACCCAGTACTTC.

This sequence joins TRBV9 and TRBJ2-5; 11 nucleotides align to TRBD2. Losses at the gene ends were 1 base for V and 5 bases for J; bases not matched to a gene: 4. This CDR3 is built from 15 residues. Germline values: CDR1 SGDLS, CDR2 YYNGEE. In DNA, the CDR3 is TGTGCCAGCAGCGTATCGACTAGCGGGACGGAGACCCAGTACTTC. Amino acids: CASSVSTSGTETQYF. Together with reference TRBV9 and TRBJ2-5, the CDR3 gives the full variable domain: DSGVTQTPKHLITATGQRVTLRCSPRSGDLSVYWYQQSLDQGLQFLIQYYNGEERAKGNILERFSAQQFPDLHSELNLSSLELGDSALYFCASSVSTSGTETQYFGPGTRLLVL.

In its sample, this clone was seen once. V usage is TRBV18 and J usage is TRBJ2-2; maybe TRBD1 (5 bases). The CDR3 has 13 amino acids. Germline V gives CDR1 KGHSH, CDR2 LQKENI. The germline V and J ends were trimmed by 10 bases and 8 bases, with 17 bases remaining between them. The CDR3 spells CATRGATQGELFF. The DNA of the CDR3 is TGTGCCACCCGTGGGGCAACTCAAGGGGAGCTGTTTTTT.

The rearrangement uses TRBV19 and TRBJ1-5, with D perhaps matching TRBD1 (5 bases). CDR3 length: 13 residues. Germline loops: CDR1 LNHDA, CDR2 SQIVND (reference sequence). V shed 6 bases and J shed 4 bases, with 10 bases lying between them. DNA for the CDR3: TGTGCCAGTAGCATGGGGGGAAATCAGCCCCAGCATTTT. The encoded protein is CASSMGGNQPQHF.

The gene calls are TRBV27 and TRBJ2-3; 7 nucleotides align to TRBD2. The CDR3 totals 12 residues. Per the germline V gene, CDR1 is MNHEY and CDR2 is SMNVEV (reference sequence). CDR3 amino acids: CASFSGRDTQYF. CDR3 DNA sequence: TGTGCTTCCTTCTCCGGGAGGGATACGCAGTATTTT.

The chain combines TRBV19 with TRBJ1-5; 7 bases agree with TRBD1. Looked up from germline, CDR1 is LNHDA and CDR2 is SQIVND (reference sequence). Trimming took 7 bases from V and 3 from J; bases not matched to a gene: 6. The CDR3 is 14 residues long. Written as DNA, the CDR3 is TGTGCCAGTATAGCAGGGGGTAACAATCAGCCCCAGCATTTT. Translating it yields CASIAGGNNQPQHF.

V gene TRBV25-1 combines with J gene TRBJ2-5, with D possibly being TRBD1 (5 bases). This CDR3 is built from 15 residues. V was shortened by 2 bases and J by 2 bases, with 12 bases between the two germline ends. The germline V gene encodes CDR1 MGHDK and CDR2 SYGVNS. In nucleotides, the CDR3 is TGTGCCAGCAGTGAAATGTCCCAGGGACAAGAGACCCAGTACTTC. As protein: CASSEMSQGQETQYF.

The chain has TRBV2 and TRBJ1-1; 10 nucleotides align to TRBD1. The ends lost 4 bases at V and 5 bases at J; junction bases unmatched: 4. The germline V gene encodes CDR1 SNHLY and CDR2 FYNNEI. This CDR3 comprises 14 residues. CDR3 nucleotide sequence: TGTGCCAGCAGTGCTTGGACAGGGGGTACTGAAGCTTTCTTT. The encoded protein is CASSAWTGGTEAFF.

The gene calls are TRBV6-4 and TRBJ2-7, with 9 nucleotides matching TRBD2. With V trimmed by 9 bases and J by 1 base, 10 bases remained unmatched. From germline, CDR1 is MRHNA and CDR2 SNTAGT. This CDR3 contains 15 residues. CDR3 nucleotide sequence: TGTGCCAGATTCCAAGGGACTAGCCGATCCTACGAGCAGTACTTC. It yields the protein CARFQGTSRSYEQYF.

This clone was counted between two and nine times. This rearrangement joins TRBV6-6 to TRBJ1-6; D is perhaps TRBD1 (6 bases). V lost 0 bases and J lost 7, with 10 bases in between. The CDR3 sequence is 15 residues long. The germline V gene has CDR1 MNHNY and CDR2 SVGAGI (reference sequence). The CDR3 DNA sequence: TGTGCCAGCAGTTACTCGTACCAGGGGAATTCACCCCTCCACTTT. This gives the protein CASSYSYQGNSPLHF.

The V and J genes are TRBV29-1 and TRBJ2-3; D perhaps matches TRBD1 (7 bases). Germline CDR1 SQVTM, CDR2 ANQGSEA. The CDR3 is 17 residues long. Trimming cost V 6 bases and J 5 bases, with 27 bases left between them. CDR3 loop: CSVPRGQRGVRVDTQYF. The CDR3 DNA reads TGCAGCGTCCCCCGGGGACAGAGGGGGGTTAGAGTAGATACGCAGTATTTT.

The CDR3 DNA reads TGTGCCTGGAGTGGGACAACCCTCTATGGCTACACCTTC. Residues: CAWSGTTLYGYTF. V usage is TRBV30 and J usage is TRBJ1-2, with D possibly matching TRBD1 (5 bases). The CDR3 has 13 amino acids. The germline CDR1 and CDR2 sequences are GTSNPN and SVGIG (reference sequence). The V end lost 1 base, the J end lost 4 bases, and 10 bases lay between the germline ends. Complete variable domain (other parts from reference TRBV30 and TRBJ1-2): SQTIHQWPATLVQPVGSPLSLECTVEGTSNPNLYWYRQAAGRGLQLLFYSVGIGQISSEVPQNLSASRPQDRQFILSSKKLLLSDSGFYLCAWSGTTLYGYTFGSGTRLTVV.

CDR3 nucleotides: TGTGCCAGTAACCCCGGGTCCGCGGTGAATGAAAAACTGTTTTTT. Its protein is CASNPGSAVNEKLFF. The rearrangement joins TRBV19 to TRBJ1-4; no firm D call. V dropped 7 bases and J dropped 5 bases, with 17 bases sitting between them. This CDR3 contains 15 residues. The germline V gene encodes CDR1 LNHDA and CDR2 SQIVND (reference sequence).